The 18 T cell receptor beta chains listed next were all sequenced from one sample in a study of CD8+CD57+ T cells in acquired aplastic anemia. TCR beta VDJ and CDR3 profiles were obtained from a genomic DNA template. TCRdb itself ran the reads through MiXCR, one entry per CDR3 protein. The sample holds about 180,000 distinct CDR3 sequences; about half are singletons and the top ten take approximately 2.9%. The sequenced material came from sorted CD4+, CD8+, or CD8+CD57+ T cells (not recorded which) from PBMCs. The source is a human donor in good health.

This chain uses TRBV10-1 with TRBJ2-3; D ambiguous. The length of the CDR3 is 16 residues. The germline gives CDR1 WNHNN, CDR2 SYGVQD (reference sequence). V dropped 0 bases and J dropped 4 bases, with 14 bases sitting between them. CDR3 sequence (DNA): TGCGCCAGCAGTGAGTCGGCCCTAAGAGAGGCAGATACGCAGTATTTT. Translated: CASSESALREADTQYF.

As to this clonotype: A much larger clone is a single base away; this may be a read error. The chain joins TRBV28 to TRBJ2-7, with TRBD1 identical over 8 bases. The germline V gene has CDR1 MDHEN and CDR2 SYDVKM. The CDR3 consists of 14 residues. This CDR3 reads CASSPGGRVYGQYF. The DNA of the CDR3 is TGTGCCAGCAGTCCAGGGGGCCGAGTCTACGGGCAGTACTTC.

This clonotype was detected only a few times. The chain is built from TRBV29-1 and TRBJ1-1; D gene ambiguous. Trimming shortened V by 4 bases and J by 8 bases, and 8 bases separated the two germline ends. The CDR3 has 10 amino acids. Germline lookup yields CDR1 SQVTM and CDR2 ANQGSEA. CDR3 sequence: CSVAQIEAFF. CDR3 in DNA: TGCAGCGTTGCGCAGATAGAAGCTTTCTTT. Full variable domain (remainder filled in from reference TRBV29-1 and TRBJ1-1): SAVISQKPSRDICQRGTSLTIQCQVDSQVTMMFWYRQQPGQSLTLIATANQGSEATYESGFVIDKFPISRPNLTFSTLTVSNMSPEDSSIYLCSVAQIEAFFGQGTRLTVV.

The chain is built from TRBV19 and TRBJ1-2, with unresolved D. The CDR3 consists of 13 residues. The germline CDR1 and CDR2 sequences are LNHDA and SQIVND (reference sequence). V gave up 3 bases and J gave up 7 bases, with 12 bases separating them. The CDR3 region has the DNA TGTGCCAGTAGTATCGATGGTCTGCTTGGCTACACCTTC. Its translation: CASSIDGLLGYTF.

The CDR3 sequence: CASTPGASQNTEAFF. The CDR3 DNA sequence: TGTGCCAGCACCCCAGGGGCCAGCCAGAACACTGAAGCTTTCTTT. The chain employs TRBV25-1 and TRBJ1-1; D possibly corresponds to TRBD1 (6 bases). Between the trimmed V and J ends, which lost 7 bases and 1 base, there was a span of 16 bases. In germline, CDR1 is MGHDK, CDR2 SYGVNS. This CDR3 is 15 amino acids long.

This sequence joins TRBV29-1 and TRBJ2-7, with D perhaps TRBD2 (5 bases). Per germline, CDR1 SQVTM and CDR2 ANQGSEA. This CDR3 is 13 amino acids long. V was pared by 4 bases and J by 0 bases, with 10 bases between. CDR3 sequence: CSVVRRSSYEQYF. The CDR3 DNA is TGCAGCGTTGTCAGGAGGAGCTCCTACGAGCAGTACTTC.

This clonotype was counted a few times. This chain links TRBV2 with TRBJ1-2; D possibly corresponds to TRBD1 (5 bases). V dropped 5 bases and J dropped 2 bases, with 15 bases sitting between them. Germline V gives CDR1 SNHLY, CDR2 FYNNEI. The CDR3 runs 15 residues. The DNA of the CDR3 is TGTGCCAGCAGTAATACGGTGGGGCGGAACTATGGCTACACCTTC. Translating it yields CASSNTVGRNYGYTF.

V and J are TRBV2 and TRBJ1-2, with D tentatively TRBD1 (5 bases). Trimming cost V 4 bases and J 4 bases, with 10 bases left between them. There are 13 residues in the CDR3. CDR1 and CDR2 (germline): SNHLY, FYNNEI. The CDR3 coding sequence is TGTGCCAGCAGTGGAGTCAGGGTCTATGGCTACACCTTC. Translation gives CASSGVRVYGYTF.

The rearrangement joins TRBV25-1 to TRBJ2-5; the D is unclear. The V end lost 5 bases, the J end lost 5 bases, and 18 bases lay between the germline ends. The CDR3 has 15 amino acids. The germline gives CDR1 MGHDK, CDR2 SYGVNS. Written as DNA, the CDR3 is TGTGCCAGCAGTTTTGCCCCCGGCCGCGAGGAGACCCAGTACTTC. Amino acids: CASSFAPGREETQYF. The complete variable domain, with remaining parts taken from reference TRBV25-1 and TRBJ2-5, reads EADIYQTPRYLVIGTGKKITLECSQTMGHDKMYWYQQDPGMELHLIHYSYGVNSTEKGDLSSESTVSRIRTEHFPLTLESARPSHTSQYLCASSFAPGREETQYFGPGTRLLVL.

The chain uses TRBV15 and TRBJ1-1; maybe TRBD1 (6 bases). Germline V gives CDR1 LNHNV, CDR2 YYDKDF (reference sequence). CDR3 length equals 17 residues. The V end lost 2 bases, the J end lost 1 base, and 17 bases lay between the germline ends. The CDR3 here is CATSRTSRMGANTEAFF. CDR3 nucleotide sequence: TGTGCCACCAGCAGAACATCTCGTATGGGGGCGAACACTGAAGCTTTCTTT.

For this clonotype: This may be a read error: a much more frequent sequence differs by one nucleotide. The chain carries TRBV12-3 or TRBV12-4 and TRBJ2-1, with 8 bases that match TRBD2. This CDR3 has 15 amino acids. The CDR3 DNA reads TGTGCCGGCAGGCCAGCCGGACTAGCAGGGAATGAGCAGTTCTTC. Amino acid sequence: CAGRPAGLAGNEQFF.

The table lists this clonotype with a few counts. The CDR3 loop is CAWSVRGQSYNSPLHF. The CDR3 DNA sequence: TGTGCCTGGAGTGTACGGGGGCAGTCATATAATTCACCCCTCCACTTT. V gene TRBV30 combines with J gene TRBJ1-6; D may be TRBD1 (6 bases). V dropped 0 bases and J dropped 4 bases, with 13 bases sitting between them. Germline V CDR1 and CDR2: GTSNPN, SVGIG (reference sequence). The CDR3 is made up of 16 amino acids. Full variable domain (missing parts from reference TRBV30 and TRBJ1-6): SQTIHQWPATLVQPVGSPLSLECTVEGTSNPNLYWYRQAAGRGLQLLFYSVGIGQISSEVPQNLSASRPQDRQFILSSKKLLLSDSGFYLCAWSVRGQSYNSPLHFGNGTRLTVT.

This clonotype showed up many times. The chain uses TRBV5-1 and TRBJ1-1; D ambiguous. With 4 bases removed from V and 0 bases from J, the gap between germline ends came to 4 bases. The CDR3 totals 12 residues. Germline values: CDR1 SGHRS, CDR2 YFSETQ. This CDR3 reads CASSEMNTEAFF. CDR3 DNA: TGCGCCAGCAGCGAAATGAACACTGAAGCTTTCTTT.

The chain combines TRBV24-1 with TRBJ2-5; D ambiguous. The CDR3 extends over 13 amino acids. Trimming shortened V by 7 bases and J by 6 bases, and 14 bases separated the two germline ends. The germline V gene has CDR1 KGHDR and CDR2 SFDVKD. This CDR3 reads CATSDPVSKTQYF. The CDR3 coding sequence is TGTGCCACCAGCGATCCGGTATCAAAGACCCAGTACTTC.

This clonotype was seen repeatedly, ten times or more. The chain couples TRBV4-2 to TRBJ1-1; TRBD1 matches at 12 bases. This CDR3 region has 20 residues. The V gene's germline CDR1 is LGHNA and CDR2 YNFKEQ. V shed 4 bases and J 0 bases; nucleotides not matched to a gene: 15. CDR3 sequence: CASSPQVSRDRGRMNTEAFF. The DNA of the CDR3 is TGTGCCAGCAGCCCGCAGGTGTCCCGGGACAGGGGGCGCATGAACACTGAAGCTTTCTTT.

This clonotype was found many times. Written as DNA, the CDR3 is TGCAGCCGCCGAACTCATAGCGGGAGAGGCTCTCAGCGGGAGACCCAGTACTTC. This gives the protein CSRRTHSGRGSQRETQYF. This rearrangement joins TRBV20-1 to TRBJ2-5; 9 positions match TRBD2. The CDR3 sequence is 18 residues long. CDR1 and CDR2 from the germline V gene are DFQATT and SNEGSKA (reference sequence).

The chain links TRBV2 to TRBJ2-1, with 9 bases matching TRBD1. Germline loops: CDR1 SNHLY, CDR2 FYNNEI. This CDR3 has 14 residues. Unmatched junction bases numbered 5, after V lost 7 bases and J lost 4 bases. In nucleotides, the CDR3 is TGTGCCAGCAATGGGGACAGGGCATACAATGAGCAGTTCTTC. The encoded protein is CASNGDRAYNEQFF.

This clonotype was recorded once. The CDR3 is CATSDQSGVTDTQYF. Written as DNA, the CDR3 is TGTGCCACCAGTGACCAATCCGGGGTGACAGATACGCAGTATTTT. V is TRBV24-1 and J is TRBJ2-3, with D perhaps TRBD2 (5 bases). The V end was cut by 4 bases, the J end by 3 bases, with 13 bases between. The germline V gene has CDR1 KGHDR and CDR2 SFDVKD. CDR3 size: 15 residues.